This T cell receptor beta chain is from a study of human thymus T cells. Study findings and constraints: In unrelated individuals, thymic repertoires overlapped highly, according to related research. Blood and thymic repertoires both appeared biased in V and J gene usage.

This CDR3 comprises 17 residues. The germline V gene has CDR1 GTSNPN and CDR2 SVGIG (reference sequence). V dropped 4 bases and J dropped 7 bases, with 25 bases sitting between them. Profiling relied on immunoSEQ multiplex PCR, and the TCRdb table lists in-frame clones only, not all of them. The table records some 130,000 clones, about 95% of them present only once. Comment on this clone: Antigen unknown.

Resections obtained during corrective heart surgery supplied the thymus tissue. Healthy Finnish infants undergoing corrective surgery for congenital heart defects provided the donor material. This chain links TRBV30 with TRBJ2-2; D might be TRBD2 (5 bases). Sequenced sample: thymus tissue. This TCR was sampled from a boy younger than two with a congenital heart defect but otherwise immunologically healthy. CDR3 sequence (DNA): TGTGCCTGGAATCCCGCTAGCCCCCGGGGTCCTTACGGGGAGCTGTTTTTT. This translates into CAWNPASPRGPYGELFF.